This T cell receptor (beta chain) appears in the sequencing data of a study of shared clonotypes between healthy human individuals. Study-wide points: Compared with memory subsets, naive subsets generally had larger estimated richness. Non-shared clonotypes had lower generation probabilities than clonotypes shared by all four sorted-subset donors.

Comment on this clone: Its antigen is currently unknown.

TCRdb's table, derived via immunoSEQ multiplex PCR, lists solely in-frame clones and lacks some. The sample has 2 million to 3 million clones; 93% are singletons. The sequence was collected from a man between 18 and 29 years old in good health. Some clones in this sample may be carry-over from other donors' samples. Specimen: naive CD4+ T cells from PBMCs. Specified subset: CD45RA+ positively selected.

The CDR3 loop is CASSYSFGRGYEQYF. In DNA form, the CDR3 reads TGTGCCAGCAGTTACTCGTTTGGGCGGGGGTACGAGCAGTACTTC. The chain carries TRBV6-5 and TRBJ2-7; TRBD2 matches at 7 bases. The CDR3 contains 15 residues. V shed 0 bases, J shed 4 bases, and the junction held 6 bases outside the gene matches. In germline, CDR1 is MNHEY, CDR2 SVGAGI.